These 6 T cell receptor beta chains came from one sample sequenced in a study of cytomegalovirus exposure and HLA in healthy donors. The PCR ran on 60 Vbeta and 13 Jbeta primers. Produced via immunoSEQ multiplex PCR; TCRdb's table is partial and in-frame only. The repertoire has about 120,000 clones, around three quarters of them found once; the top ten carry almost 5%. Material: PBMCs. The receptors derive from a man aged 50-60 years in good health and CMV-seropositive.

The chain links TRBV9 to TRBJ1-4; no firm D call. The CDR3 has 15 residues. V was shortened by 1 base and J by 0 bases, with 7 bases between the two germline ends. CDR1 is SGDLS and CDR2 is YYNGEE in the germline V gene. The CDR3 sequence is CASSVRGTTNEKLFF. The CDR3 DNA reads as TGTGCCAGCAGCGTACGGGGAACAACTAATGAAAAACTGTTTTTT.

Details on this clone: One end of the junction fails to match germline, which may point to a read error. This CDR3 is CASSPGFSSHEQYF. CDR3 sequence (DNA): TGTGCCAGCAGCCCCGGATTTAGCTCCCACGAGCAGTACTTC. The chain uses TRBV11-3 and TRBJ2-7; D is ambiguous. The germline gives CDR1 SGHNT, CDR2 YENEEA. The CDR3 covers 14 residues.

V usage is TRBV7-9 and J usage is TRBJ1-2; TRBD1 aligns across 12 bases. The CDR3 contains 15 residues. Per the germline V gene, CDR1 is SEHNR and CDR2 is FQNEAQ (reference sequence). With V trimmed by 5 bases and J by 4 bases, 5 bases remained unmatched. CDR3: CASSTRDRGPYGYTF. The CDR3 region has the DNA TGTGCCAGCAGCACCCGGGACAGGGGGCCCTATGGCTACACCTTC.

The J gene is TRBJ2-2, the V gene TRBV10-2, with 7 bases aligning to TRBD1. Losses at the gene ends were 6 bases for V and 5 bases for J; bases not matched to a gene: 6. Germline values: CDR1 WSHSY, CDR2 SAAADI. This CDR3 is 14 amino acids long. DNA of the CDR3: TGCGCCAGCAGGACACAGGGGTGGACCGGGGAGCTGTTTTTT. It is translated as CASRTQGWTGELFF.

The DNA of the CDR3 is TGTGCCAGCAGTGAACCCGCAGGGGAAAATTCACCCCTCCACTTT. It is translated as CASSEPAGENSPLHF. J is TRBJ1-6 and V is TRBV2, with a weak D call TRBD1 (6 bases). Per the germline V gene, CDR1 is SNHLY and CDR2 is FYNNEI. This CDR3 contains 15 residues. The V and J ends lost 2 bases and 7 bases respectively, with 12 bases between them.

This clone has a single count. This chain links TRBV10-3 with TRBJ2-6; 8 bases match TRBD1. The CDR3 runs to 16 residues. V lost 11 bases, J lost 4 bases, and 13 bases stayed unmatched. CDR1 is ENHRY and CDR2 is SYGVKD in the germline V gene. CDR3 nucleotide sequence: TGTGCCTCTGCCCAGGACAGGGCACCCGGGGCCAACGTCCTGACTTTC. Translated: CASAQDRAPGANVLTF.